The 29 T cell receptor beta chains listed next were all sequenced from one sample in a study of cytomegalovirus exposure and HLA in healthy donors. Primers for the PCR totalled 60 Vbeta and 13 Jbeta. Repertoires were generated with immunoSEQ multiplex PCR, while TCRdb's copy carries only in-frame clones and drops some. Of some 110,000 clones listed, roughly three quarters are singletons. The sequenced sample was PBMCs. These receptors were collected from a woman under 30 in good health and CMV-seropositive.

This chain links TRBV15 with TRBJ2-5; 11 bases fit TRBD2. The CDR3 consists of 17 residues. V shed 2 bases, J shed 5 bases, and the junction held 10 bases outside the gene matches. CDR1 and CDR2 (germline): LNHNV, YYDKDF (reference sequence). The CDR3 loop reads CATSRYSTSGMGETQYF. The CDR3 nucleotides are TGTGCCACCAGCAGATATTCGACTAGCGGGATGGGTGAGACCCAGTACTTC.

The J gene is TRBJ2-1, the V gene TRBV28, with a tentative D call TRBD1 (5 bases). This CDR3 has 17 residues. Germline V gene lookup returns CDR1 MDHEN and CDR2 SYDVKM. The germline V and J ends were trimmed by 6 bases and 2 bases, with 20 bases remaining between them. The CDR3 DNA sequence: TGTGCCAGCAGCGAGTTGAATCTCAGGGCGGCCTACAATGAGCAGTTCTTC. This codes for CASSELNLRAAYNEQFF.

This chain joins TRBV2 and TRBJ2-1, with D unclear. The CDR3 spans 16 residues. CDR1 SNHLY and CDR2 FYNNEI come from the germline V gene. Trimming shortened V by 3 bases and J by 8 bases, and 20 bases separated the two germline ends. The CDR3 loop reads CASSDALVASSDEQFF. In DNA form, the CDR3 reads TGTGCCAGCAGTGACGCCCTAGTGGCGAGTTCGGATGAGCAGTTCTTC.

The chain couples TRBV2 to TRBJ2-5, with 8 bases fitting TRBD2. The CDR3 has 13 residues. Germline V CDR1 and CDR2: SNHLY, FYNNEI. V lost 6 bases, J lost 3 bases, and 3 bases stayed unmatched. The chain's CDR3 is CASSGTRKETQYF. CDR3 coding DNA: TGTGCCAGCAGCGGGACTAGAAAAGAGACCCAGTACTTC.

This clone was seen more than once but under ten times. The V gene is TRBV5-6, the J gene TRBJ1-2; no clear D. The germline V and J ends were trimmed by 4 bases and 4 bases, with 11 bases remaining between them. CDR3 length: 13 residues. The V gene's germline CDR1 is SGHDT and CDR2 YYEEEE. The CDR3 nucleotides are TGTGCCAGCAGCCCCCTAGGCAGCTATGGCTACACCTTC. It is translated as CASSPLGSYGYTF.

This chain links TRBV7-8 with TRBJ2-7; maybe TRBD1 (6 bases). The CDR3 contains 12 residues. V was shortened by 6 bases and J by 6 bases, with 12 bases between the two germline ends. Per the germline V gene, CDR1 is SGHVS and CDR2 is FQNEAQ. The CDR3 here is CASRPTGGEQYF. The CDR3 DNA is TGTGCCAGCAGACCGACAGGTGGCGAGCAGTACTTC.

The CDR3 here is CAATSRRRLAGNNEQFF. The CDR3 coding sequence is TGTGCCGCTACCTCCCGAAGGCGGCTAGCGGGGAACAATGAGCAGTTCTTC. This chain connects TRBV5-8 to TRBJ2-1, with 9 bases that match TRBD2. Germline lookup yields CDR1 SGHTS and CDR2 YDEGEE. This CDR3 is built from 17 residues. J was trimmed by 5 bases and V by 10 bases; bases with no gene match: 19.

J is TRBJ2-7 and V is TRBV11-2; D is unclear. The CDR3 contains 14 residues. Germline assignment: CDR1 SGHAT and CDR2 FQNNGV. Trimming removed 1 base at V and 4 bases at J, with 11 bases between. The CDR3 here is CASSLALSEYEQYF. The CDR3 region has the DNA TGTGCCAGCAGCTTAGCGCTATCCGAATACGAGCAGTACTTC. The complete variable domain, with remaining parts taken from reference TRBV11-2 and TRBJ2-7, reads EAGVAQSPRYKIIEKRQSVAFWCNPISGHATLYWYQQILGQGPKLLIQFQNNGVVDDSQLPKDRFSAERLKGVDSTLKIQPAKLEDSAVYLCASSLALSEYEQYFGPGTRLTVT.

With regard to this clone: In the same sample, other DNA sequences code for this CDR3. The rearrangement links TRBV10-1 to TRBJ1-1; D not resolved. The CDR3 loop spans 13 amino acids. V lost 2 bases to trimming and J lost 4 bases, with 8 bases between them. Germline V gene data show CDR1 as WNHNN and CDR2 as SYGVQD (reference sequence). CDR3 bases: TGCGCCAGCAGTGAGAGCGGGTCCACTGAAGCTTTCTTT. Translation gives CASSESGSTEAFF.

The CDR3 region has the DNA TGTGCCAGCAGCCGCGGGGGCTCCTACGAGCAGTACTTC. It translates to CASSRGGSYEQYF. This chain connects TRBV14 to TRBJ2-7; TRBD2 aligns across 7 bases. The J segment lost 0 bases and the V segment lost 4 bases, leaving 0 bases of the junction unmatched. CDR3 size: 13 residues. Per the germline V gene, CDR1 is SGHDN and CDR2 is FVKESK.

The gene calls are TRBV12-5 and TRBJ1-1; the D is unclear. From germline, CDR1 is LGHNT and CDR2 FRNRAP. This CDR3 comprises 13 residues. V was pared by 3 bases and J by 5 bases, with 10 bases between. The CDR3 DNA follows: TGTGCTAGTGGTTTAGCGGTGGGTACTGAAGCTTTCTTT. Translated, it gives CASGLAVGTEAFF.

V and J are TRBV9 and TRBJ2-1, with 11 positions matching TRBD2. The CDR3 runs to 16 residues. J gave up 12 bases and V 4 bases, and 15 bases lay outside the gene matches. Germline V lookup: CDR1 SGDLS, CDR2 YYNGEE. The CDR3 sequence is CASSPMGTSGVDGQFF. CDR3 in DNA: TGTGCCAGCAGCCCCATGGGGACTAGCGGAGTCGACGGGCAGTTCTTC.

The sample holds a few counts of this clone. This chain uses TRBV15 with TRBJ2-6; no reliable D call. The CDR3 sequence is 15 residues long. V lost 0 bases and J 4 bases, leaving 7 bases between the germline ends. Looked up from germline, CDR1 is LNHNV and CDR2 is YYDKDF (reference sequence). The CDR3 protein is CATSRDPLGANVLTF. CDR3 DNA sequence: TGTGCCACCAGCAGAGACCCTCTCGGGGCCAACGTCCTGACTTTC.

In nucleotides, the CDR3 is TGTGCCAGCAGCTTAGGCGGTCCCTACGAGCAGTACTTC. Its protein is CASSLGGPYEQYF. This chain joins TRBV5-6 and TRBJ2-7; no definite D call. Germline CDR1 reads SGHDT; CDR2 reads YYEEEE. The length of the CDR3 is 13 residues. The ends were cut back, 2 bases at V and 2 bases at J, with 8 bases in the middle. The whole variable domain, remainder taken from reference TRBV5-6 and TRBJ2-7, is DAGVTQSPTHLIKTRGQQVTLRCSPKSGHDTVSWYQQALGQGPQFIFQYYEEEERQRGNFPDRFSGHQFPNYSSELNVNALLLGDSALYLCASSLGGPYEQYFGPGTRLTVT.

V is TRBV6-5 and J is TRBJ1-4; 10 positions agree with TRBD1. V gave up 0 bases and J gave up 7 bases; unmatched junction bases: 5. Germline V lookup: CDR1 MNHEY, CDR2 SVGAGI. There are 16 residues in the CDR3. For the CDR3, the DNA is TGTGCCAGCAGTTACTCTTTGGGACAGGGGTTTGAAAAACTGTTTTTT. Its protein is CASSYSLGQGFEKLFF.

This CDR3 reads CASSLFPGVSAGELFF. DNA for the CDR3: TGCGCCAGCAGCTTGTTTCCGGGGGTATCCGCCGGGGAGCTGTTTTTT. The V call is TRBV5-1, the J call TRBJ2-2; D perhaps matches TRBD2 (6 bases). Germline V gene lookup returns CDR1 SGHRS and CDR2 YFSETQ. Between the trimmed V and J ends, which lost 1 base and 6 bases, there was a span of 16 bases. The CDR3 sequence is 16 residues long.

The chain has TRBV6-1 and TRBJ2-3, with TRBD2 as a possible D gene (6 bases). The V end was cut by 6 bases, the J end by 3 bases, with 13 bases between. The CDR3 extends over 14 amino acids. Germline assignment: CDR1 MNHNS and CDR2 SASEGT. The DNA for the CDR3 is TGTGCCAGCAGGCTTAGTCGGGGGACAGATACGCAGTATTTT. Its protein product is CASRLSRGTDTQYF.

The gene calls are TRBV7-9 and TRBJ1-2; 8 bases line up with TRBD1. Losses at the gene ends were 2 bases for V and 4 bases for J; bases not matched to a gene: 15. From germline, CDR1 is SEHNR and CDR2 FQNEAQ (reference sequence). This CDR3 is 18 amino acids long. The CDR3 DNA follows: TGTGCCAGCAGCTTATTCGGGCAGGGGGCTTCCAATAGCTATGGCTACACCTTC. This gives the protein CASSLFGQGASNSYGYTF. Full variable domain (rest looked up from reference TRBV7-9 and TRBJ1-2): DTGVSQNPRHKITKRGQNVTFRCDPISEHNRLYWYRQTLGQGPEFLTYFQNEAQLEKSRLLSDRFSAERPKGSFSTLEIQRTEQGDSAMYLCASSLFGQGASNSYGYTFGSGTRLTVV.

CDR3 sequence (DNA): TGTGCCTGGAGCGATAATTATAGCGGGCGGGGCCACGAGCAGTACTTC. Translated: CAWSDNYSGRGHEQYF. The V call is TRBV30, the J call TRBJ2-7; 7 bases align to TRBD2. The J segment lost 5 bases and the V segment lost 3 bases, leaving 16 bases of the junction unmatched. The CDR3 covers 16 residues. The V gene's germline CDR1 is GTSNPN and CDR2 SVGIG (reference sequence).

The gene calls are TRBV28 and TRBJ1-5, with D uncertain. Trimming removed 8 bases at V and 0 bases at J, with 8 bases between. The CDR3 has 13 residues. Looked up from germline, CDR1 is MDHEN and CDR2 is SYDVKM. The DNA for the CDR3 is TGTGCCAGCGGCAGAATTAGCAATCAGCCCCAGCATTTT. Its translation is CASGRISNQPQHF.

The gene calls are TRBV10-3 and TRBJ2-7; 7 bases match TRBD2. J lost 3 bases, V lost 4 bases, and 3 bases had no gene match. The germline CDR1 and CDR2 sequences are ENHRY and SYGVKD. The CDR3 spans 13 residues. The CDR3 DNA reads as TGTGCCATCAGTGGCGGGGGTATCTACGAGCAGTACTTC. Encoded protein: CAISGGGIYEQYF.

V gene TRBV25-1 combines with J gene TRBJ2-1, with D perhaps TRBD1 (5 bases). Germline V gene data show CDR1 as MGHDK and CDR2 as SYGVNS. V lost 5 bases, J lost 4 bases, and 6 bases lay in between. The CDR3 is made up of 12 amino acids. CDR3 nucleotides: TGTGCCAGCAGTCACAGGTACAATGAGCAGTTCTTC. Amino acids: CASSHRYNEQFF. The variable domain in full, completed from reference TRBV25-1 and TRBJ2-1, reads EADIYQTPRYLVIGTGKKITLECSQTMGHDKMYWYQQDPGMELHLIHYSYGVNSTEKGDLSSESTVSRIRTEHFPLTLESARPSHTSQYLCASSHRYNEQFFGPGTRLTVL.

The chain carries TRBV20-1 and TRBJ1-4; unclear D gene. The CDR3 consists of 11 residues. V gave up 7 bases and J gave up 8 bases, with 11 bases separating them. CDR1 and CDR2 (germline): DFQATT, SNEGSKA (reference sequence). Written as DNA, the CDR3 is TGCAGTGTAGATATCGGGGAAAAACTGTTTTTT. It is translated as CSVDIGEKLFF.

V and J are TRBV18 and TRBJ2-5, with TRBD2 matching 10 bases. The CDR3 covers 18 residues. Germline CDR1 is KGHSH and CDR2 is LQKENI. V lost 1 base to trimming and J lost 0 bases; unmatched junction nucleotides: 8. The CDR3 sequence: CASSPQLAGPPYQETQYF. The CDR3 coding sequence is TGTGCCAGCTCACCACAACTAGCGGGGCCCCCTTACCAAGAGACCCAGTACTTC. Full variable domain (remainder filled in from reference TRBV18 and TRBJ2-5): NAGVMQNPRHLVRRRGQEARLRCSPMKGHSHVYWYRQLPEEGLKFMVYLQKENIIDESGMPKERFSAEFPKEGPSILRIQQVVRGDSAAYFCASSPQLAGPPYQETQYFGPGTRLLVL.

The CDR3 loop reads CASSLEGAGELFF. The CDR3, as DNA: TGCGCCAGCAGCTTGGAGGGGGCCGGGGAGCTGTTTTTT. This sequence joins TRBV5-1 and TRBJ2-2, with a possible D match to TRBD1 (6 bases). This CDR3 has 13 amino acids. Germline CDR1 SGHRS, CDR2 YFSETQ. V was shortened by 0 bases and J by 6 bases, with 6 bases between the two germline ends.

This sequence joins TRBV27 and TRBJ2-2, with D maybe TRBD2 (5 bases). CDR3 length: 14 amino acids. V was cut by 5 bases and J by 4 bases, with 11 bases left in between. Germline CDR1 and CDR2: MNHEY and SMNVEV (reference sequence). CDR3: CASSTETSTGELFF. Here the CDR3 DNA reads TGTGCCAGCAGTACGGAAACTAGCACCGGGGAGCTGTTTTTT.

For the CDR3, the DNA is TGTGCCAGCAGCCCGCACGAGCCAGGGTACCCTCAAGAGACCCAGTACTTC. It codes for CASSPHEPGYPQETQYF. The rearrangement joins TRBV7-6 to TRBJ2-5; D may be TRBD1 (5 bases). In germline, CDR1 is SGHVS, CDR2 FNYEAQ. V lost 5 bases to trimming and J lost 2 bases, with 21 bases between them. CDR3 length equals 17 residues.

In nucleotides, the CDR3 is TGTGCCAGCAGCGTAGTACAGGGTGGAGAGACCCAGTACTTC. This sequence encodes CASSVVQGGETQYF. The chain employs TRBV9 and TRBJ2-5; TRBD1 might be the D (6 bases). V was pared by 0 bases and J by 4 bases, with 10 bases between. Germline V gene data show CDR1 as SGDLS and CDR2 as YYNGEE. This CDR3 comprises 14 residues.

The J gene is TRBJ2-1, the V gene TRBV4-1; D not resolved. The CDR3 is 16 amino acids. CDR1 and CDR2 from the germline V gene are MGHRA and YSYEKL. V was cut by 0 bases and J by 6 bases, with 15 bases left in between. The CDR3 region is CASSQESVALGNEQFF. The CDR3 region has the DNA TGCGCCAGCAGCCAAGAATCGGTTGCTCTCGGCAATGAGCAGTTCTTC.